These 13 T cell receptor beta chains were all obtained from the same sample, sequenced in a study of Ad26.COV2.S vaccination and SARS-CoV-2 variants. Measured with immunoSEQ multiplex PCR; TCRdb has only the in-frame clones, and not every one. The table lists some 390,000 clones, 80% to 90% of them singletons. Treatment of the sample: some 20 received Ad26.COV2.S at low or high dose, single or two shots; roughly five received placebo; per-sample allocation not given. Repertoires come from day 63 after the first vaccine or placebo injection. This material consisted of peripheral blood, taken in a trial of Ad26.COV2.S vaccine versus placebo. These receptors all stem from a person aged 18-60 years who received the Ad26.COV2.S COVID-19 vaccine or a placebo.

This chain links TRBV2 with TRBJ1-4; 8 bases fit TRBD1. The ends lost 4 bases at V and 8 bases at J; junction bases unmatched: 6. The CDR3 is 14 residues long. CDR1 SNHLY and CDR2 FYNNEI come from the germline V gene. The CDR3 DNA follows: TGTGCCAGCAGTGGACAGGGGTTAAGAGAAAAACTGTTTTTT. It translates to CASSGQGLREKLFF.

The CDR3 loop is CASSYLGEKLFF. CDR3 coding DNA: TGTGCCAGCAGTTACCTGGGTGAAAAACTGTTTTTT. The rearrangement links TRBV6-2 or TRBV6-3 to TRBJ1-4; D is undetermined. The length of the CDR3 is 12 residues. V lost 2 bases, J lost 7 bases, and 5 bases lay in between. Germline assignment: CDR1 MNHEY and CDR2 SVGEGT.

The V gene is TRBV3-1 (or the pseudogene TRBV3-2), the J gene TRBJ2-1, with 8 nucleotides matching TRBD2. V lost 3 bases to trimming and J lost 1 base; unmatched junction nucleotides: 5. The germline V gene has CDR1 LGHDT and CDR2 YNNKEL (reference sequence). The CDR3 has 16 amino acids. CDR3 amino acids: CASSHHSGGSYNEQFF. The CDR3, as DNA: TGTGCCAGCAGCCATCACAGCGGGGGATCCTACAATGAGCAGTTCTTC.

Here the CDR3 DNA reads TGTGCCAGCAGCTCCCTGGGGGGAGTGGGCTATGGCTACACCTTC. It is translated as CASSSLGGVGYGYTF. The chain employs TRBV5-5 and TRBJ1-2; the D gene is possibly TRBD1 (5 bases). V gave up 3 bases and J gave up 4 bases, with 16 bases separating them. Germline values: CDR1 SGHKS, CDR2 YYEKEE (reference sequence). The CDR3 totals 15 residues.

The chain combines TRBV4-1 with TRBJ1-1; 11 bases align to TRBD1. Germline trimming cut 0 bases from V and 0 bases from J; bases unmatched to any gene: 18. This CDR3 contains 22 residues. CDR1 and CDR2 (germline): MGHRA, YSYEKL. CDR3: CASSQDMGQGVSWYPVNTEAFF. The CDR3 region has the DNA TGCGCCAGCAGCCAAGACATGGGACAGGGGGTTTCTTGGTATCCAGTGAACACTGAAGCTTTCTTT.

The rearrangement joins TRBV5-1 to TRBJ1-1, with a tentative D call TRBD1 (6 bases). Germline lookup yields CDR1 SGHRS and CDR2 YFSETQ. This CDR3 comprises 14 residues. Between the trimmed V and J ends, which lost 2 bases and 4 bases, there was a span of 12 bases. CDR3 residues: CASSFFRGGTEAFF. DNA for the CDR3: TGCGCCAGCAGCTTTTTCAGGGGCGGCACTGAAGCTTTCTTT.

The gene calls are TRBV5-6 and TRBJ1-5; D gene ambiguous. This CDR3 is built from 16 residues. The germline gives CDR1 SGHDT, CDR2 YYEEEE. V was trimmed by 2 bases and J by 3 bases, leaving 15 bases between them. The CDR3 loop is CASSFYGSAANQPQHF. The CDR3 region has the DNA TGTGCCAGCAGCTTTTATGGCTCCGCAGCCAATCAGCCCCAGCATTTT.

The chain joins TRBV4-3 to TRBJ1-1; no clear D. V was cut by 1 base and J by 5 bases, with 8 bases left in between. The CDR3 is 13 residues long. From germline, CDR1 is LGHNA and CDR2 YSLEER. CDR3 sequence: CASSQVRSTEAFF. CDR3 coding DNA: TGCGCCAGCAGCCAAGTTCGGAGTACTGAAGCTTTCTTT.

The chain recombines TRBV2 with TRBJ2-5; possibly TRBD1 or TRBD2 for D (5 bases each). Per the germline V gene, CDR1 is SNHLY and CDR2 is FYNNEI. Trimming cost V 7 bases and J 1 base, with 10 bases left between them. There are 13 residues in the CDR3. CDR3 region: CASIEGIQETQYF. Written as DNA, the CDR3 is TGTGCCAGCATAGAGGGGATCCAAGAGACCCAGTACTTC.

The chain combines TRBV10-3 with TRBJ1-4; 9 bases align to TRBD1. The CDR3 covers 13 residues. Germline V gives CDR1 ENHRY, CDR2 SYGVKD. V lost 11 bases to trimming and J lost 5 bases; unmatched junction nucleotides: 6. In DNA, the CDR3 is TGTGCCTCGGGCGGGACAGGGAATGAAAAACTGTTTTTT. Amino acid sequence: CASGGTGNEKLFF.

The CDR3 spells CASSLWGSGELFF. CDR3 coding DNA: TGTGCCAGCAGTTTATGGGGGTCCGGGGAGCTGTTTTTT. V gene TRBV27 combines with J gene TRBJ2-2; the D gene could be TRBD1 or TRBD2 (5 bases each). V dropped 1 base and J dropped 6 bases, with 6 bases sitting between them. Germline V gene lookup returns CDR1 MNHEY and CDR2 SMNVEV (reference sequence). This CDR3 has 13 amino acids.

This clone has a single count. The chain employs TRBV3-1 (or the pseudogene TRBV3-2) and TRBJ2-1, with 9 bases lining up with TRBD2. The CDR3 has 20 amino acids. Germline V gives CDR1 LGHDT, CDR2 YNNKEL (reference sequence). The V segment lost 0 bases and the J segment 0 bases; nucleotides outside the gene matches: 12. CDR3 nucleotide sequence: TGTGCCAGCAGCCAAGATAGGGCGGGGGGGATCCTAAGCTCCTACAATGAGCAGTTCTTC. This codes for CASSQDRAGGILSSYNEQFF.

J is TRBJ2-5 and V is TRBV1. TRBV1 is classified as a pseudogene. The CDR3 runs to 17 residues. CDR3 nucleotide sequence: TGCACCAGCAGCCAAACGATGGGACCACCCACCGCCGAGACCCAGTACTTC. This translates into CTSSQTMGPPTAETQYF.